The rows below give T cell receptor beta chains drawn from one sample of a study of control samples from healthy donors and cancer patients. This table comes from immunoSEQ multiplex PCR, and its TCRdb copy is limited to in-frame clones, with some not included. The sample yields around 84,000 clones, around 80% seen once. The specimen was PBMCs. These receptors originate from a man aged 60 to 69 with head and neck cancer. The CDR3 runs from the conserved cysteine through the conserved F or W. The order of the fields is J gene, V gene, CDR3 protein.

TRBJ1-1,TRBV27,CASSLGRAGKAFF
TRBJ1-2,TRBV5-5,CASSLAPRTGNYGYTF
TRBJ1-3,TRBV23-1,CASSQSGRDRGLRAGNTIYF
TRBJ1-3,TRBV19,CASSNQQGSGNTIYF
TRBJ2-3,TRBV27,CASTPGGGDTQYF
TRBJ2-3,TRBV2,CASSEWGGKNTDTQYF
TRBJ1-2,TRBV20-1,CSASQEGYTF
TRBJ2-2,TRBV10-3,CAISETSGSAGELFF
TRBJ1-4,TRBV4-2,CASSQGRATNEKLFF
TRBJ1-2,TRBV19,CASTIRADYGYTF
TRBJ1-1,TRBV29-1,CSVGTLMNTEAFF
TRBJ2-3,TRBV13,CANALAGGGDTQYF
TRBJ2-1,TRBV11-2,CASSWTSGVNSYNEQFF
TRBJ2-7,TRBV18,CASSPQRQAVDEQYF
TRBJ2-7,TRBV3-1/TRBV3-2,CASSQGLAAPNEQYF
TRBJ2-6,TRBV10-1,CASRRGVASGANVLTF
TRBJ2-5,TRBV4-1,CASSQESPPETQYF
TRBJ1-1,TRBV18,CASSPGPNTEAFF
TRBJ1-3,TRBV6-5,CASKTIQGPRNTIYF
TRBJ2-7,TRBV7-9,CASSLAGWTSYEQYF
TRBJ2-3,TRBV7-8,CASSFPRTGSTDTQYF
TRBJ2-7,TRBV5-1,CASSLAGGDTYEQYF
TRBJ2-1,TRBV5-1,CASSSLASGYNEQFF
TRBJ1-3,TRBV10-2,CASSLRGASGNTIYF
TRBJ2-1,TRBV5-4,CASSLRRVEQFF
TRBJ1-4,TRBV7-6,CASSLDREGEKLFF
TRBJ2-1,TRBV27,CASAFPGTSGFNEQFF
TRBJ2-4,TRBV7-2,CASSSPRTGYNIQYF
TRBJ2-2,TRBV11-3,CASSLFTGPGELFF
TRBJ2-7,TRBV29-1,CSVGGPTAYEQYF
TRBJ1-3,TRBV5-4,CASSLGRTTGNTIYF
TRBJ2-1,TRBV4-1,CASSQGYGGGISPYNEQFF
TRBJ2-2,TRBV4-1,CASSQKRGQGAETGELFF
TRBJ1-1,TRBV4-1,CASSQVEGGMILNTEAFF
TRBJ2-3,TRBV2,CASEGFRTSGIRTDTQYF
TRBJ2-6,TRBV10-3,CATGQINSGANVLTF
TRBJ1-2,TRBV5-1,CASSPTGVDGYTF
TRBJ1-5,TRBV4-2,CASSQDGVRQPQHF
TRBJ2-5,TRBV6-2/TRBV6-3,CASSNWDSEETQYF
TRBJ2-5,TRBV5-1,CASSSRDRGQETQYF
TRBJ2-5,TRBV5-1,CASSLDQVRQETQYF
TRBJ2-1,TRBV5-1,CASRRPGLNNEQFF
TRBJ2-7,TRBV28,CASSRQGPHEQYF
TRBJ1-1,TRBV6-5,CASTLLRGSTEAFF
TRBJ2-1,TRBV7-9,CASSSPSGSGNEQFF
TRBJ2-5,TRBV7-2,CASSLDPFQETQYF
TRBJ2-6,TRBV28,CASSSGSGGANVLTF
TRBJ2-3,TRBV7-9,CASSLEFSAITDTQYF
TRBJ2-7,TRBV7-8,CASSPPYLGEQYF
TRBJ2-1,TRBV2,CASSGFSGGYNEQFF
TRBJ1-5,TRBV27,CASSLQYSNQPQHF
TRBJ2-3,TRBV29-1,CSLHGTGGGGDTQYF
TRBJ2-7,TRBV7-6,CASSPGTGGMTYEQYF
TRBJ2-7,TRBV12-3/TRBV12-4,CASSNSPGGEQYF
TRBJ2-1,TRBV11-2,CASSSGLAGYNEQFF
TRBJ2-1,TRBV12-1,CASSPHWGLAGFNYNEQFF
TRBJ2-7,TRBV7-2,CASSTASGGYEQYF
TRBJ2-2,TRBV18,CASSPPGLAGADGELFF
TRBJ1-4,TRBV5-1,CASSLGVRTSTNEKLFF
TRBJ1-1,TRBV2,CASKRPPTNTEAFF